This T cell receptor beta chain is from a study of radiotherapy plus CTLA-4 blockade in lung cancer. Study as a whole: There were objective responses in approximately 20% of patients, and 31% had disease control. Findings and limits, study-wide: Clones derived from tumor TCRs expanded in blood after radiotherapy plus ipilimumab. Best predicting response, reportedly, were early blood T cell clone dynamics, with interferon-beta.

Turning to this clone: Its target is not known. Within the sample, other DNA sequences also encode this same CDR3.

Data came from immunoSEQ multiplex PCR; TCRdb stores just in-frame clones and leaves some out. The data contain about 120,000 clones, just under 90% of them singletons. The study treated chemo-refractory metastatic non-small-cell lung cancer patients with focal radiation plus ipilimumab CTLA-4 blockade. Germline lookup yields CDR1 SNHLY and CDR2 FYNNEI. Trimming removed 5 bases at V and 6 bases at J, with 3 bases between. The CDR3 extends over 10 amino acids. J is TRBJ2-3 and V is TRBV2; D is unclear. The sequence was collected from a human donor with non-small cell lung cancer that progressed on radiotherapy plus ipilimumab. The specimen was peripheral blood, collected from a patient treated with radiotherapy plus ipilimumab. CDR3 DNA: TGTGCCAGCAGTCCCGATACGCAGTATTTT. As protein: CASSPDTQYF. Full variable domain (remainder filled in from reference TRBV2 and TRBJ2-3): EPEVTQTPSHQVTQMGQEVILRCVPISNHLYFYWYRQILGQKVEFLVSFYNNEISEKSEIFDDQFSVERPDGSNFTLKIRSTKLEDSAMYFCASSPDTQYFGPGTRLTVL.